These T cell receptor beta chains were read from a single sample in a study of cytomegalovirus exposure and HLA in healthy donors. Clones were sequenced by immunoSEQ multiplex PCR, and TCRdb holds only the in-frame ones, with some missing. The sample records roughly 50,000 clones, about nine tenths being singletons. The sample comprised PBMCs. These receptors were obtained from a man aged 18 to 30 in good health and CMV-seronegative. CDR3s leave out the opening cysteine and the closing phenylalanine or tryptophan.

v_call cdr3_aa
TRBV27 ASSLGPAKNIQY
TRBV19 ASRPGSRETQY
TRBV5-6 ASSRDSYEQY
TRBV28 ASSFVGTYNEQF
TRBV27 ASSWTSGNEQF
TRBV6-5 ASSSTRLTDTQY
TRBV20-1 SAAMEPNRY
TRBV9 ASSVGLAGGNEQF
TRBV11-2 ASSLEGGVSYEQY
TRBV11-2 ASSLIRGGAGANVLT
TRBV6-5 ASTRTNQETQY
TRBV28 ASSFPPGLAGGSTDTQY
TRBV6-4 ASRTRVQGGYT
TRBV27 ASSLISGTGELF
TRBV6-5 ATGGSSYEQY
TRBV7-2 ASSLGGAGRLSTDTQY
TRBV6-6 ASSYSGTSGTETQY
TRBV6-1 ASSENRFNEQF
TRBV7-9 ASSSPGTGEQF
TRBV9 ASSVVYSHDEQY
TRBV18 ASSPPETALNNEQF
TRBV7-8 ASSLGDRPTVDQPQH
TRBV6-5 ASSTEGAGANVLT
TRBV27 ASSLFAGGSYEQY
TRBV5-4 ASSLRREFGDTQY
TRBV28 ASSLVGSGEQY
TRBV4-3 ASSQDWGGHTEAF
TRBV2 ASRRKLAKAGGYT
TRBV4-1 ASSQPGQGRNEQF
TRBV5-6 ASSSNFRTSGVSYEQY
TRBV10-1 ANPTCAQETQY
TRBV28 ASSPQGLPEQY
TRBV11-3 ASSLARAAYEQY
TRBV28 ASSLSQGFDEQY
TRBV13 ASSLGQGGDEQY
TRBV7-9 ASIPALGLWNTIY
TRBV4-1 ASSLGGAVNEQF
TRBV6-5 ASSYSTGQGVYEQY
TRBV7-9 ASSLGPGLNEQY
TRBV11-2 ASSLTGYEQY
TRBV5-1 ASSSGGPENNEQF
TRBV28 ASSPNTEAF